This TCR beta chain was captured by sequencing in a study of T cell changes during pregnancy in multiple sclerosis. Germline V gives CDR1 ENHRY, CDR2 SYGVKD. V shed 6 bases, J shed 7 bases, and the junction held 11 bases outside the gene matches. The CDR3 consists of 16 residues. The table came from immunoSEQ multiplex PCR; TCRdb's copy has only in-frame clones and leaves some out. The sample has some 31,000 clones, over 85% seen once. The receptor was isolated from a female donor with multiple sclerosis, enrolled in a pregnancy study. This sample comprised CD8+ T cells from peripheral blood mononuclear cells, obtained before pregnancy. This chain connects TRBV10-3 to TRBJ2-2; TRBD1 aligns across 10 bases. The DNA of the CDR3 is TGTGCCATCAGAGACCGGGACAGGGGTCTCGGCGGGGAGCTGTTTTTT. Translation: CAIRDRDRGLGGELFF.